A single sample is the source of the 32 T cell receptor beta chains below, sequenced in a study of regulatory T cells in long-lasting Graves disease. Sequencing libraries for TCR beta were prepared with iRepertoire HTBI primers and Arm-PCR of CDR3 regions. One entry per CDR3 protein, called by TCRdb with MiXCR from the multiplex PCR reads. The data show 620,000 or so distinct CDR3 sequences, around 17% seen once. The time point: newly diagnosed GD, antithyroid drugs for less than 3 months. RNA from PBMCs was the source of the TCR library. These same data were also listed under a study on T cells in Graves' hyperthyroidism and ophthalmopathy.

The source material was peripheral blood mononuclear cells (PBMCs), sampled at new diagnosis, from a patient treated with antithyroid drugs. The receptors here all came from a woman aged 25 to 39 with Graves disease.

The rearrangement uses TRBV27 and TRBJ2-2; 9 bases are a match to TRBD2. The CDR3 extends over 14 amino acids. Germline V gives CDR1 MNHEY, CDR2 SMNVEV (reference sequence). Trimming removed 0 bases from V and 11 bases from J; junction bases left unmatched: 4. DNA for the CDR3: TGTGCCAGCAGTTTATCGGGACTAGCAAACGAGCTGTTTTTT. Translating gives CASSLSGLANELFF.

This clonotype was observed a single time. A much more abundant neighbour one base away suggests this may be a read error. This chain links TRBV6-1 with TRBJ1-5; D unclear. Germline V CDR1 and CDR2: MNHNS, SASEGT. The length of the CDR3 is 14 residues. The CDR3 loop is CAGSLLGGNQPQHF. The CDR3 DNA is TGTGCCGGCAGCCTCCTGGGAGGCAATCAGCCCCAGCATTTT.

This clonotype was seen only a few times. V usage is TRBV5-8 and J usage is TRBJ1-5, with D possibly TRBD1 on 5 matching bases. Germline lookup yields CDR1 SGHTS and CDR2 YDEGEE. V lost 1 base and J 5 bases, leaving 13 bases between the germline ends. The CDR3 sequence is 15 residues long. The CDR3 region is CASSLFGIGDQPQHF. CDR3 DNA: TGTGCCAGCAGCTTGTTCGGGATAGGGGATCAGCCCCAGCATTTT. The whole variable domain, remainder taken from reference TRBV5-8 and TRBJ1-5, is EAGVTQSPTHLIKTRGQQATLRCSPISGHTSVYWYQQALGLGLQFLLWYDEGEERNRGNFPPRFSGRQFPNYSSELNVNALELEDSALYLCASSLFGIGDQPQHFGDGTRLSIL.

V gene TRBV3-1 combines with J gene TRBJ2-3; tentative D call: TRBD1 (6 bases). This CDR3 region has 15 residues. Germline CDR1 LGHDT, CDR2 YNNKEL (reference sequence). Deletions cut 2 bases from V and 1 base from J, with 10 bases between. DNA of the CDR3: TGTGCCAGCAGCCAAATGGCAGGGGGCACAGATACGCAGTATTTT. Its translation is CASSQMAGGTDTQYF.

This clonotype showed up many times. J is TRBJ2-2 and V is TRBV5-1; tentatively, D is TRBD1 or TRBD2 (5 bases each). CDR1 and CDR2 (germline): SGHRS, YFSETQ. Trimming removed 6 bases at V and 3 bases at J, with 15 bases between. The CDR3 is 15 residues long. The DNA for the CDR3 is TGCGCCAGCAAGGGGAGCCTCGCGGACACCGGGGAGCTGTTTTTT. Protein: CASKGSLADTGELFF.

With regard to this clonotype: Sequence at one end of the junction differs from germline and may be a read error. V is TRBV5-5 and J is TRBJ2-7; 8 positions agree with TRBD2. This CDR3 region has 15 residues. Per the germline V gene, CDR1 is SGHKS and CDR2 is YYEKEE (reference sequence). CDR3 sequence: CASSLARGGVDEQYF. DNA of the CDR3: TGCGCCAGCAGCTTGGCCCGGGGGGGGGTCGACGAGCAGTACTTC.

The chain is built from TRBV5-5 and TRBJ1-2, with a tentative D call TRBD1 (5 bases). Per the germline V gene, CDR1 is SGHKS and CDR2 is YYEKEE (reference sequence). Trimming removed 5 bases from V and 7 bases from J, with 15 bases in between. The CDR3 contains 13 residues. CDR3 sequence (DNA): TGTGCCAGCAGTTGGGACGGCCAAGCTGGCTACACCTTC. It specifies CASSWDGQAGYTF.

This clonotype has just a few counts. J is TRBJ2-5 and V is TRBV19, with TRBD2 identical over 7 bases. Unmatched junction bases numbered 5, after V lost 3 bases and J lost 4 bases. The CDR3 has 14 amino acids. CDR1 and CDR2 (germline): LNHDA, SQIVND (reference sequence). The CDR3 DNA follows: TGTGCCAGTAGTATGTCGGGAGGTCGAGAGACCCAGTACTTC. Translation gives CASSMSGGRETQYF.

At least ten counts were recorded for this clonotype. V usage is TRBV11-2 and J usage is TRBJ2-2, with 9 bases aligning to TRBD1. The V and J ends lost 3 bases and 3 bases, in that order; junction bases with no gene match: 14. Germline CDR1 reads SGHAT; CDR2 reads FQNNGV. This CDR3 has 19 amino acids. CDR3 DNA: TGTGCCAGCAGCTTCGAGTGGCCCGACAGGGGGGAGGACACCGGGGAGCTGTTTTTT. It is translated as CASSFEWPDRGEDTGELFF.

Details on this clonotype: With a much larger clone just one base away, this may be a read error. No conserved phenylalanine or tryptophan is present at the end of the CDR3, so a read error is the likely explanation. V usage is TRBV24-1 and J usage is TRBJ2-1, with D perhaps TRBD2 (7 bases). Germline CDR1 is KGHDR and CDR2 is SFDVKD. Trimming pared 3 bases from V and 2 bases from J, leaving 13 bases between. The CDR3 is made up of 16 amino acids. The DNA of the CDR3 is TGTGCCACCAGTGATGCAGAGGGGGGGACCTACAATGAGCAGTTCCTC. Encoded protein: CATSDAEGGTYNEQFL.

This clonotype came up once. CDR3 in amino acids: CASSMLRVSSPLHF. Written as DNA, the CDR3 is TGTGCCAGCAGTATGCTGAGGGTATCTTCACCCCTCCACTTT. V is TRBV28 and J is TRBJ1-6; unclear D gene. The CDR3 runs to 14 residues. V lost 5 bases and J 9 bases, leaving 14 bases between the germline ends. Germline V lookup: CDR1 MDHEN, CDR2 SYDVKM. The full variable domain, completed using reference TRBV28 and TRBJ1-6, is DVKVTQSSRYLVKRTGEKVFLECVQDMDHENMFWYRQDPGLGLRLIYFSYDVKMKEKGDIPEGYSVSREKKERFSLILESASTNQTSMYLCASSMLRVSSPLHFGNGTRLTVT.

In nucleotides, the CDR3 is TGTGCCAGCGAAGGAGGTGTAGGAGCCAAAAACATTCAGTACTTC. Translating gives CASEGGVGAKNIQYF. This chain joins TRBV19 and TRBJ2-4; D is possibly TRBD2 (5 bases). Germline CDR1 is LNHDA and CDR2 is SQIVND (reference sequence). The CDR3 loop spans 15 amino acids. Trimming cost V 9 bases and J 0 bases, with 15 bases left between them.

At least ten counts were recorded for this clonotype. The chain combines TRBV12-3 or TRBV12-4 with TRBJ2-7; TRBD1 is a possible D gene (6 bases). Trimming took 3 bases from V and 9 from J, leaving 9 bases between them. The CDR3 has 11 residues. This CDR3 is CASSFRGGQYF. The CDR3 DNA is TGTGCCAGCAGTTTTCGAGGGGGGCAGTACTTC.

This clonotype was counted ten times or more. The V gene is TRBV12-3 or TRBV12-4, the J gene TRBJ2-7; no definite D call. Trimming cost V 6 bases and J 0 bases, with 6 bases left between them. The CDR3 has 12 amino acids. CDR3 nucleotide sequence: TGTGCCAGCAGGTCCCGCTCCTACGAGCAGTACTTC. Protein: CASRSRSYEQYF.

This clonotype has only a few counts. The genes are TRBV20-1 and TRBJ1-4; D is unresolved. The CDR3 covers 12 residues. The germline V gene has CDR1 DFQATT and CDR2 SNEGSKA (reference sequence). V was trimmed by 0 bases and J by 8 bases, leaving 7 bases between them. The CDR3 sequence is CSAREFGEKLFF. The CDR3 nucleotides are TGCAGTGCTAGAGAGTTCGGAGAAAAACTGTTTTTT.

This chain joins TRBV14 and TRBJ1-6, with unresolved D. Germline V lookup: CDR1 SGHDN, CDR2 FVKESK. The CDR3 runs 15 residues. Trimming cost V 0 bases and J 7 bases, with 10 bases left between them. The CDR3 DNA follows: TGTGCCAGCAGCCAAGATTCTACCTGGAATTCACCCCTCCACTTT. Its protein is CASSQDSTWNSPLHF. Complete variable domain (other parts from reference TRBV14 and TRBJ1-6): EAGVTQFPSHSVIEKGQTVTLRCDPISGHDNLYWYRRVMGKEIKFLLHFVKESKQDESGMPNNRFLAERTGGTYSTLKVQPAELEDSGVYFCASSQDSTWNSPLHFGNGTRLTVT.

This clonotype was seen many times. This sequence joins TRBV7-8 and TRBJ2-7; D call uncertain. The CDR3 has 12 residues. The V gene's germline CDR1 is SGHVS and CDR2 FQNEAQ. Trimming cost V 2 bases and J 2 bases, with 4 bases left between them. The CDR3 DNA sequence: TGTGCCAGCAGCTTAAGCCCCTACGAGCAGTACTTC. Translated, it gives CASSLSPYEQYF.

The J gene is TRBJ1-2, the V gene TRBV6-1; 10 bases fit TRBD1. The CDR3 runs to 16 residues. The germline V gene has CDR1 MNHNS and CDR2 SASEGT. The ends lost 8 bases at V and 4 bases at J; junction bases unmatched: 13. For the CDR3, the DNA is TGTGCCAGCCGAGAGGCCGGGACAGGGGTTTCCTATGGCTACACCTTC. It is translated as CASREAGTGVSYGYTF.

This clonotype was counted a few times. The chain links TRBV20-1 to TRBJ2-3; 11 positions match TRBD2. Germline V gene sequence: CDR1 DFQATT, CDR2 SNEGSKA (reference sequence). This CDR3 contains 18 residues. J lost 2 bases, V lost 3 bases, and 13 bases had no gene match. CDR3 DNA: TGCAGTGCTAGCGGCACTAGCGGGAGTTTCAATCCCACAGATACGCAGTATTTT. Its protein is CSASGTSGSFNPTDTQYF.

To note about this clonotype: A far larger clone lies a single base away; this is likely a read error. The chain links TRBV6-2 or TRBV6-3 to TRBJ2-1, with TRBD1 matching 7 bases. The CDR3 is made up of 14 amino acids. The V gene's germline CDR1 is MNHEY and CDR2 SVGEGT. The CDR3 is CASGYDRAYNEQFF. The CDR3, as DNA: TGTGCCAGCGGTTACGACAGGGCCTACAATGAGCAGTTCTTC.

This clonotype showed up many times. The V call is TRBV28, the J call TRBJ2-7; D could derive from TRBD1 or TRBD2 (5 bases each). Germline V CDR1 and CDR2: MDHEN, SYDVKM. CDR3 length equals 12 residues. V lost 6 bases and J lost 5, with 11 bases in between. CDR3: CASRDRGDEQYF. CDR3 DNA sequence: TGTGCCAGCAGGGACCGGGGCGACGAGCAGTACTTC.

The rearrangement joins TRBV20-1 to TRBJ1-4, with D hard to call. CDR3 size: 12 residues. Germline loops: CDR1 DFQATT, CDR2 SNEGSKA (reference sequence). V was trimmed by 6 bases and J by 4 bases, leaving 9 bases between them. CDR3 sequence: CSASGVNEKLFF. The CDR3 bases are TGCAGTGCGTCTGGGGTTAATGAAAAACTGTTTTTT.

This clonotype has just a few counts. The V and J genes are TRBV30 and TRBJ2-1; 12 bases fit TRBD2. The germline CDR1 and CDR2 sequences are GTSNPN and SVGIG (reference sequence). CDR3 length: 14 residues. V gave up 5 bases and J gave up 5 bases; unmatched junction bases: 4. CDR3 sequence (DNA): TGTGCCTGGGGCCGACTAGCGGGAGACAATGAGCAGTTCTTC. This sequence encodes CAWGRLAGDNEQFF.

This clonotype was recorded many times. The chain recombines TRBV6-1 with TRBJ2-3; no clear D gene. The CDR3 has 17 residues. CDR1 MNHNS and CDR2 SASEGT come from the germline V gene. The V and J ends lost 0 bases and 0 bases respectively, with 13 bases between them. For the CDR3, the DNA is TGTGCCAGCAGTGAAGCGCACGGAAACTCTAGCACAGATACGCAGTATTTT. Translating it yields CASSEAHGNSSTDTQYF.

The J gene is TRBJ1-1, the V gene TRBV5-6; TRBD1 matches at 7 bases. The germline gives CDR1 SGHDT, CDR2 YYEEEE. V dropped 5 bases and J dropped 0; count of bases not matched to a gene: 7. The CDR3 loop spans 15 amino acids. CDR3 coding DNA: TGTGCCAGCAGGTTCGACAGGGCTTTGAACACTGAAGCTTTCTTT. It codes for CASRFDRALNTEAFF.

This clonotype has ten or more counts. The V gene is TRBV7-2, the J gene TRBJ2-5, with TRBD1 matching 10 bases. CDR3 size: 15 residues. CDR1 SGHTA and CDR2 FQGNSA come from the germline V gene. After removal of 6 bases from V and 5 bases from J, the junction contained 9 bases not matched to a gene. The CDR3 sequence: CASSDRDRGLETQYF. In DNA form, the CDR3 reads TGTGCCAGCAGTGACCGGGACAGGGGATTGGAGACCCAGTACTTC.

This clonotype appeared a few times. Germline is not matched at one junction end, which may reflect a read error. This chain joins TRBV3-1 and TRBJ2-1, with D uncertain. The CDR3 extends over 10 amino acids. CDR1 is LGHDT and CDR2 is YNNKEL in the germline V gene (reference sequence). CDR3 sequence (DNA): TGTGCCAGCAGCCAGGGTCGCCGGGTCTTC. Translated, it gives CASSQGRRVF.

This clonotype was counted between two and nine times. V usage is TRBV5-1 and J usage is TRBJ1-6; 8 nucleotides agree with TRBD1. V dropped 3 bases and J dropped 5; count of bases not matched to a gene: 4. The germline gives CDR1 SGHRS, CDR2 YFSETQ. This CDR3 has 15 amino acids. The DNA of the CDR3 is TGCGCCAGCAGCTGGCAGGGGGCGAATAATTCACCCCTCCACTTT. It translates to CASSWQGANNSPLHF.

This clonotype was observed at least ten times. The chain joins TRBV3-1 to TRBJ2-7; the D gene could be TRBD1 or TRBD2 (5 bases each). The V end was cut by 6 bases, the J end by 2 bases, with 8 bases between. Germline CDR1 reads LGHDT; CDR2 reads YNNKEL (reference sequence). This CDR3 is built from 12 residues. The DNA of the CDR3 is TGTGCCAGCAGTCCGGGACCCTACGAGCAGTACTTC. It specifies CASSPGPYEQYF.

This clonotype has more than one count but fewer than ten. The chain links TRBV4-1 to TRBJ1-1; TRBD1 matches at 8 bases. Germline loops: CDR1 MGHRA, CDR2 YSYEKL. V trimming: 3 bases; J trimming: 5 bases; junction bases outside the gene matches: 11. The CDR3 contains 16 residues. The CDR3, as DNA: TGCGCCAGCAGCCAGCCCCTCGCAGGGGGCTGGACTGAAGCTTTCTTT. Translating it yields CASSQPLAGGWTEAFF.

The chain joins TRBV6-2 or TRBV6-3 to TRBJ1-5; possibly TRBD1 for D (6 bases). V was trimmed by 2 bases and J by 0 bases, leaving 11 bases between them. The CDR3 loop spans 16 amino acids. The V gene's germline CDR1 is MNHEY and CDR2 SVGEGT. Here the CDR3 DNA reads TGTGCCAGCAGTTACGGGACACGTTATAGCAATCAGCCCCAGCATTTT. It codes for CASSYGTRYSNQPQHF.

In its sample, this clonotype was seen many times. This chain connects TRBV12-3 or TRBV12-4 to TRBJ1-2; D unclear. This CDR3 contains 14 residues. The V and J ends lost 7 bases and 5 bases respectively, with 17 bases between them. In DNA, the CDR3 is TGTGCCAGCACCCTCCCGACACGAAAATATGGCTACACCTTC. Amino acids: CASTLPTRKYGYTF.